A single sample is the source of the 29 T cell receptor beta chains below, sequenced in a study of T cells in Graves' hyperthyroidism and ophthalmopathy. TCR beta CDR3 region amplification was performed from RNA transcripts. First-round RT-PCR with HTBI primers amplified the TCR CDR3 region. A single record per CDR3 protein comes from TCRdb applying MiXCR to the multiplex PCR reads. The data contain some 550,000 distinct CDR3 sequences, roughly 20% of them singletons. Sequencing was done on a sample of blood. These receptor sequences come from a young man with Graves' hyperthyroidism.

V is TRBV7-4 and J is TRBJ2-2; 11 bases align to TRBD2. The V and J ends lost 6 bases and 0 bases, in that order; junction bases with no gene match: 21. The CDR3 is made up of 22 amino acids. Germline-derived CDR1 and CDR2 are SGHVT and SQSDAQ. The CDR3 nucleotides read TGTGCCAGCAGGATGCTGGGACTAGCGGTGCCTAGTAAATTCGCGAACACCGGGGAGCTGTTTTTT. Translated: CASRMLGLAVPSKFANTGELFF. Variable domain in full (rest from reference TRBV7-4 and TRBJ2-2): GAGVSQSPRYKVAKRGRDVALRCDSISGHVTLYWYRQTLGQGSEVLTYSQSDAQRDKSGRPSGRFSAERPERSVSTLKIQRTEQGDSAVYLCASRMLGLAVPSKFANTGELFFGEGSRLTVL.

This clonotype has only a few counts. CDR3 sequence reads: CAWSLSGTGGGYTF. CDR3 nucleotides: TGTGCCTGGAGTCTTTCCGGGACAGGGGGTGGCTACACCTTC. V usage is TRBV30 and J usage is TRBJ1-2; 11 bases agree with TRBD1. V shed 2 bases, J shed 7 bases, and the junction held 6 bases outside the gene matches. There are 14 residues in the CDR3. The germline CDR1 and CDR2 sequences are GTSNPN and SVGIG (reference sequence).

The chain is built from TRBV12-3 or TRBV12-4 and TRBJ2-7, with 11 bases identical to TRBD2. Trimming cost V 7 bases and J 4 bases; bases outside gene matches: 6. The CDR3 length is 14 residues. CDR3 in DNA: TGTGCCAGCACCTTAGCGGGAGGGGTATACGAGCAGTACTTC. Its protein is CASTLAGGVYEQYF.

V gene TRBV29-1 combines with J gene TRBJ2-7; TRBD1 matches at 9 bases. In germline, CDR1 is SQVTM, CDR2 ANQGSEA. The CDR3 is made up of 13 amino acids. Trimming took 6 bases from V and 1 from J; bases not matched to a gene: 4. The CDR3 nucleotides read TGCAGCGTGGGACAGGGCGCGTCCTACGAGCAGTACTTC. This translates into CSVGQGASYEQYF.

The sample holds a few counts of this clonotype. V and J are TRBV11-1 and TRBJ2-2; no clear D. This CDR3 spans 16 amino acids. The germline V gene encodes CDR1 SGHAT and CDR2 FQDESV (reference sequence). The V end was cut by 0 bases, the J end by 3 bases, with 11 bases between. The chain's CDR3 is CASSLAFSLDTGELFF. CDR3 DNA: TGTGCCAGCAGCTTAGCATTCAGCCTTGACACCGGGGAGCTGTTTTTT.

The chain carries TRBV5-5 and TRBJ2-7; 10 nucleotides match TRBD2. Germline trimming cut 6 bases from V and 9 bases from J; bases unmatched to any gene: 18. Per the germline V gene, CDR1 is SGHKS and CDR2 is YYEKEE (reference sequence). This CDR3 contains 16 residues. The DNA of the CDR3 is TGTGCCAGCACCCCCGGGTGGGCTAGCGGGGGACCCGGGCAGTACTTC. It is translated as CASTPGWASGGPGQYF.

V gene TRBV6-2 or TRBV6-3 combines with J gene TRBJ1-5; 7 bases fit TRBD1. The CDR3 extends over 19 amino acids. Germline assignment: CDR1 MNHEY and CDR2 SVGEGT. The ends lost 6 bases at V and 3 bases at J; junction bases unmatched: 20. CDR3 nucleotide sequence: TGTGCCAGCAGCCCCGGACAGGATTGGGGCCAACCCTCCAATCAGCCCCAGCATTTT. It specifies CASSPGQDWGQPSNQPQHF.

This clonotype was counted ten times or more. V gene TRBV3-1 combines with J gene TRBJ1-2; D gene uncertain. V lost 1 base and J 5 bases, leaving 2 bases between the germline ends. CDR3 length: 11 residues. Per the germline V gene, CDR1 is LGHDT and CDR2 is YNNKEL (reference sequence). The CDR3 here is CASSQAYGYTF. CDR3 DNA: TGTGCCAGCAGCCAAGCTTATGGCTACACCTTC.

This clonotype was counted at least ten times. The chain joins TRBV2 to TRBJ2-7; 8 bases align to TRBD1. Germline CDR1 SNHLY, CDR2 FYNNEI. This CDR3 is 13 amino acids long. V was clipped by 6 bases and J by 2 bases; unmatched bases: 3. The CDR3 DNA sequence: TGTGCCAGCAGGGGACAGGCAACCTACGAGCAGTACTTC. This encodes CASRGQATYEQYF.

CDR3 amino acids: CASSYSGQTLGSTYEQYF. CDR3 bases: TGTGCCAGCAGTTACTCGGGACAGACCCTTGGGTCGACCTACGAGCAGTACTTC. V usage is TRBV6-2 or TRBV6-3 and J usage is TRBJ2-7; TRBD1 aligns across 7 bases. After removal of 0 bases from V and 2 bases from J, the junction contained 13 bases not matched to a gene. In germline, CDR1 is MNHEY, CDR2 SVGEGT. The CDR3 is 18 residues long.

This clonotype has ten or more counts. The chain has TRBV10-3 and TRBJ1-2; 10 bases align to TRBD1. This CDR3 has 15 amino acids. After removal of 5 bases from V and 3 bases from J, the junction contained 6 bases not matched to a gene. Germline CDR1 ENHRY, CDR2 SYGVKD. CDR3 sequence reads: CAISPRTGGDYGYTF. The CDR3 DNA is TGTGCCATCAGTCCCCGGACAGGGGGAGACTATGGCTACACCTTC.

J is TRBJ2-7 and V is TRBV12-3 or TRBV12-4; D is undetermined. The V gene lost 5 bases and the J gene lost 5 bases, with 16 bases spanning the gap. This CDR3 region has 14 residues. CDR3 loop: CASSPMTPGNEQYF. In nucleotides, the CDR3 is TGTGCCAGCAGTCCTATGACACCGGGCAACGAGCAGTACTTC.

This clonotype was observed a few times. The V call is TRBV29-1, the J call TRBJ2-5; D unclear. This CDR3 region has 10 residues. The V end lost 3 bases, the J end lost 5 bases, and 4 bases lay between the germline ends. Germline V lookup: CDR1 SQVTM, CDR2 ANQGSEA. The CDR3 is CSVEVETQYF. CDR3 nucleotide sequence: TGCAGCGTTGAGGTTGAGACCCAGTACTTC.

In the case of this clonotype: A read error may explain this, as a much larger clone is one base away. V and J are TRBV30 and TRBJ1-5; weak D call: TRBD1 (5 bases). Trimming pared 1 base from V and 3 bases from J, leaving 7 bases between. The CDR3 spans 13 residues. CDR1 GTSNPN and CDR2 SVGIG come from the germline V gene (reference sequence). CDR3 DNA: TGTGCCTGGAGTGGACAGATCAATCAGCCCCAGCATTTT. It specifies CAWSGQINQPQHF. Using reference TRBV30 and TRBJ1-5 for the parts outside the CDR3, the full variable domain is SQTIHQWPATLVQPVGSPLSLECTVEGTSNPNLYWYRQAAGRGLQLLFYSVGIGQISSEVPQNLSASRPQDRQFILSSKKLLLSDSGFYLCAWSGQINQPQHFGDGTRLSIL.

On this clonotype: This may be a read error, as it is one base from a much larger clone. The V call is TRBV6-1, the J call TRBJ1-2; the D is unclear. The germline gives CDR1 MNHNS, CDR2 SASEGT. This CDR3 has 13 residues. The CDR3, as DNA: TGTGCCAGCAGTGAACCGAATTGGGCTGGCTACAGCTTC. It translates to CASSEPNWAGYSF.

This sequence joins TRBV7-9 and TRBJ1-2; 11 bases match TRBD1. The junction had 5 bases not matched to a gene; V was cut back by 4 bases and J by 4 bases. CDR3 length: 15 residues. Germline assignment: CDR1 SEHNR and CDR2 FQNEAQ (reference sequence). This CDR3 reads CASSSPDRGLYGYTF. CDR3 bases: TGTGCCAGCAGCTCCCCGGACAGGGGGCTCTATGGCTACACCTTC.

The chain employs TRBV6-1 and TRBJ1-2; TRBD1 matches 7 bases. The CDR3 is 14 residues long. After removal of 6 bases from V and 5 bases from J, the junction contained 9 bases not matched to a gene. Germline CDR1 is MNHNS and CDR2 is SASEGT. This chain's CDR3 is CASSTWDSTYGYTF. The CDR3 DNA reads TGTGCCAGCAGCACTTGGGACAGTACTTATGGCTACACCTTC.

In the case of this clonotype: A much larger clone lies a single base off, so this may be a read error. The rearrangement joins TRBV11-2 to TRBJ2-5; the D is unclear. The germline gives CDR1 SGHAT, CDR2 FQNNGV. V was pared by 4 bases and J by 4 bases, with 10 bases between. This CDR3 is built from 13 residues. The CDR3 here is CASSSDLPETQYF. CDR3 DNA: TGTGCCAGCAGCTCGGACCTGCCAGAGACCCAGTACTTC. The complete variable domain, with remaining parts taken from reference TRBV11-2 and TRBJ2-5, reads EAGVAQSPRYKIIEKRQSVAFWCNPISGHATLYWYQQILGQGPKLLIQFQNNGVVDDSQLPKDRFSAERLKGVDSTLKIQPAKLEDSAVYLCASSSDLPETQYFGPGTRLLVL.

This clonotype was found many times. This sequence joins TRBV28 and TRBJ1-1; no reliable D call. The V end was cut by 3 bases, the J end by 7 bases, with 12 bases between. Germline V lookup: CDR1 MDHEN, CDR2 SYDVKM. The CDR3 runs to 13 residues. The CDR3 DNA reads TGTGCCAGCAGTTTTGGGGATATCCTTGAAGCTTTCTTT. Encoded protein: CASSFGDILEAFF.

The rearrangement uses TRBV9 and TRBJ2-5; perhaps D is TRBD1 or TRBD2 (5 bases each). Germline values: CDR1 SGDLS, CDR2 YYNGEE. V lost 2 bases and J 7 bases, leaving 12 bases between the germline ends. The CDR3 totals 13 residues. This CDR3 is CASSVEGQGTQYF. DNA for the CDR3: TGTGCCAGCAGCGTTGAGGGCCAGGGGACCCAGTACTTC.

The genes are TRBV9 and TRBJ1-2; TRBD1 might be the D (5 bases). The CDR3 contains 13 residues. Trimming left V 3 bases short and J 4 bases short, with 10 bases between. The V gene's germline CDR1 is SGDLS and CDR2 YYNGEE. The CDR3 loop reads CASSDAGLYGYTF. DNA of the CDR3: TGTGCCAGCAGCGACGCGGGGCTCTATGGCTACACCTTC. The full variable domain, its missing parts supplied by reference TRBV9 and TRBJ1-2, is DSGVTQTPKHLITATGQRVTLRCSPRSGDLSVYWYQQSLDQGLQFLIQYYNGEERAKGNILERFSAQQFPDLHSELNLSSLELGDSALYFCASSDAGLYGYTFGSGTRLTVV.

This clonotype showed up many times. This chain connects TRBV11-3 to TRBJ2-2; tentative D call: TRBD1 (6 bases). Germline CDR1 and CDR2: SGHNT and YENEEA. Trimming took off 1 base at V and 6 bases at J, with 9 bases between the two ends. The CDR3 consists of 14 residues. CDR3 residues: CASSLGGRAGELFF. CDR3 nucleotides: TGTGCCAGCAGCTTAGGGGGGCGTGCCGGGGAGCTGTTTTTT.

This clonotype was picked up many times. This chain connects TRBV6-2 or TRBV6-3 to TRBJ2-7; no reliable D call. V lost 0 bases to trimming and J lost 3 bases, with 6 bases between them. Germline V gene lookup returns CDR1 MNHEY and CDR2 SVGEGT. This CDR3 has 13 amino acids. The CDR3 nucleotides read TGTGCCAGCAGTTACTCGACCGTCTACGAGCAGTACTTC. It codes for CASSYSTVYEQYF.

Ten or more counts support this clonotype. The CDR3 reads CASSTRDRGIGNTIYF. The CDR3 bases are TGTGCCAGCAGTACCCGGGACAGGGGGATTGGAAACACCATATATTTT. The V gene is TRBV12-3 or TRBV12-4, the J gene TRBJ1-3; 11 positions agree with TRBD1. The J segment lost 3 bases and the V segment lost 5 bases, leaving 6 bases of the junction unmatched. The CDR3 is made up of 16 amino acids.

This clonotype was counted many times. This chain uses TRBV5-1 with TRBJ1-2; 8 nucleotides match TRBD1. The CDR3 has 12 residues. V shed 4 bases, J shed 6 bases, and the junction held 2 bases outside the gene matches. Germline CDR1 is SGHRS and CDR2 is YFSETQ. CDR3 region: CASSQDRDGYTF. CDR3 nucleotide sequence: TGCGCCAGCAGCCAGGACAGGGATGGCTACACCTTC.

There are many counts of this clonotype. The V gene is TRBV6-5, the J gene TRBJ2-7; D is possibly TRBD1 (6 bases). Per germline, CDR1 MNHEY and CDR2 SVGAGI. Deletions cut 6 bases from V and 2 bases from J, with 17 bases between. This CDR3 has 15 residues. CDR3 DNA: TGTGCCAGCAGGCCATACCGACAGGCCACCTACGAGCAGTACTTC. Translating it yields CASRPYRQATYEQYF.

This clonotype was detected many times. The rearrangement joins TRBV28 to TRBJ2-7; D is perhaps TRBD1 or TRBD2 (5 bases each). This CDR3 has 15 amino acids. CDR1 is MDHEN, CDR2 SYDVKM, per germline. V was clipped by 5 bases and J by 7 bases, with 21 bases between them. CDR3 amino acids: CASSPPGPPFLEQYF. As DNA, the CDR3 is TGTGCCAGCAGTCCGCCGGGACCGCCCTTTTTGGAGCAGTACTTC.

This clonotype has ten or more counts. The CDR3 bases are TGTGCCAGCAGCTCCATTCGAGGGGGGAGAGAGGAGACCCAGTACTTC. Translated, it gives CASSSIRGGREETQYF. V is TRBV11-2 and J is TRBJ2-5; either TRBD1 or TRBD2 may supply D (6 bases each). This CDR3 comprises 16 residues. V was trimmed by 4 bases and J by 5 bases, leaving 20 bases between them. Germline V gives CDR1 SGHAT, CDR2 FQNNGV.

This clonotype was counted many times. The V gene is TRBV11-2, the J gene TRBJ2-5, with D possibly TRBD2 on 7 matching bases. The CDR3 has 14 residues. The V gene lost 4 bases and the J gene lost 4 bases, with 13 bases spanning the gap. In germline, CDR1 is SGHAT, CDR2 FQNNGV. CDR3 nucleotide sequence: TGTGCCAGCAGCTGGGGGGGGGCCTTAGAGACCCAGTACTTC. Its translation: CASSWGGALETQYF.